This T cell receptor beta chain originates from a study of tumor-infiltrating lymphocytes in oesophageal squamous cell carcinoma. Each CDR3 protein is one row after TCRdb ran MiXCR on the PCR reads. This sample has roughly 21,000 distinct CDR3 sequences; around 39% occur once, and the top ten carry 9% to 14%. Germline CDR1 and CDR2: SGHTA and FQGTGA. V shed 5 bases and J shed 4 bases, with 11 bases lying between them. The CDR3 consists of 13 residues. The receptor's source is a male donor with esophageal squamous cell carcinoma. The material sequenced was esophageal tumor tissue. The chain joins TRBV7-3 to TRBJ2-5, with no clear D. CDR3 bases: TGTGCCAGCAGCCGTCACATGGGAGAGACCCAGTACTTC. Translating gives CASSRHMGETQYF.